This TCR beta chain was retrieved from a study of shared clonotypes between healthy human individuals. Study-wide results and caveats: Generation of non-shared clonotypes was less probable than generation of clonotypes shared by all four donors. Represented diversity (both genetic and exposure-history) was limited by the small number of donors.

Clones were sequenced by immunoSEQ multiplex PCR, and TCRdb holds only the in-frame ones, with some missing. Of around 1,900,000 clones listed, around 93% are singletons. Positive CCR7 selection of CD45RO-negative cells yielded the naive CD8 cells, and terminally differentiated effector memory CD45RA+ cells were excluded. A remark on this clone: Antigen specificity is unknown.

In germline, CDR1 is SGHRS, CDR2 YFSETQ. V was trimmed by 2 bases and J by 5 bases, leaving 23 bases between them. The CDR3 spans 17 residues. The sequenced sample consisted of naive CD8+ T cells from PBMCs. The chain has TRBV5-1 and TRBJ2-7, with D possibly TRBD2 on 5 matching bases. This TCR was recovered from a young man in good health. Some clones in this sample may be carry-over from other donors' samples. The CDR3 region is CASSLEGRTYRVDEQYF. Written as DNA, the CDR3 is TGCGCCAGCAGCTTAGAAGGACGGACTTACCGAGTGGACGAGCAGTACTTC.